The sequence of this TCR beta chain was determined in a study of blood T cell repertoires in COVID-19. The germline gives CDR1 SNHLY, CDR2 FYNNEI. V was cut by 8 bases and J by 2 bases, with 6 bases left in between. The CDR3 loop spans 11 amino acids. As handled by the study authors: Reference gene primers were amplified, and this amplification served to estimate nucleated cell counts. Measured with immunoSEQ multiplex PCR; TCRdb has only the in-frame clones, and not every one. D and trimming come from the DNA, and the V and J calls and clone size come from that table. The sample has 200,000 to 250,000 clones; 80% to 90% are singletons.

The receptor's source is a woman aged 25 to 39 who had been exposed to COVID-19. Sequenced sample: PBMCs or T cells enriched from blood (not recorded which). This sequence joins TRBV2 and TRBJ1-1; D remains unclear. CDR3 DNA: TGTGCCAGCCTCGTTAACACTGAAGCTTTCTTT. Protein sequence: CASLVNTEAFF. Looking up the rest from reference TRBV2 and TRBJ1-1 gives the full variable domain: EPEVTQTPSHQVTQMGQEVILRCVPISNHLYFYWYRQILGQKVEFLVSFYNNEISEKSEIFDDQFSVERPDGSNFTLKIRSTKLEDSAMYFCASLVNTEAFFGQGTRLTVV.